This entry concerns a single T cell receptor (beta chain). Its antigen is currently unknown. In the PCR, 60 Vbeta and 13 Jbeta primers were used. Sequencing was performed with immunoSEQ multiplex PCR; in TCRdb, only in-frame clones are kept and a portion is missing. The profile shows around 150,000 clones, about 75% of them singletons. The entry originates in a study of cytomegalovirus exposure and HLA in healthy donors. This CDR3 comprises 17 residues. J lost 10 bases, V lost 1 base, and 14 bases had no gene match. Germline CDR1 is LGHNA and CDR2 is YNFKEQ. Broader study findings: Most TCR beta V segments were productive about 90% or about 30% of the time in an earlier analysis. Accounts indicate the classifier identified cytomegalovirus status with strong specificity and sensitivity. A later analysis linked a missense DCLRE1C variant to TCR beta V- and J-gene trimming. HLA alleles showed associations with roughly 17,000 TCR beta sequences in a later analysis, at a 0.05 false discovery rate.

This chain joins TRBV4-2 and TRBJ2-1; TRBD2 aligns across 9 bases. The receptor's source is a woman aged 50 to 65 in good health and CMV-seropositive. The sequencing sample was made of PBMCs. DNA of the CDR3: TGTGCCAGCAGCCAAGGCGCCCCGGGACTAGCACAAAGCGAGCAGTTCTTC. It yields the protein CASSQGAPGLAQSEQFF.